The 6 T cell receptor beta chains in this list originate from one sample, sequenced in a study of CD8+ T cells in alopecia areata. Sample treatment: oral pan-JAK inhibitor, 5-10 mg twice daily. It was cDNA, reverse transcribed from extracted RNA, that served as the sequencing template. Produced via immunoSEQ multiplex PCR; TCRdb's table is partial and in-frame only. The sample has under 350,000 clones, 58% seen once. Sample: CD4+ T cells sorted from blood, taken at week 24, from a patient treated with tofacitinib. Every receptor here comes from a human donor with alopecia areata.

This clone turned up a few times. This chain uses TRBV18 with TRBJ2-2; 7 nucleotides match TRBD1. The CDR3 covers 18 residues. V shed 6 bases, J shed 0 bases, and the junction held 13 bases outside the gene matches. The germline V gene has CDR1 KGHSH and CDR2 LQKENI. The CDR3 reads CASSALGPGQPNTGELFF. The DNA for the CDR3 is TGTGCCAGCTCGGCCCTCGGGCCGGGACAGCCGAACACCGGGGAGCTGTTTTTT. The full variable domain, with the rest looked up from reference TRBV18 and TRBJ2-2, is NAGVMQNPRHLVRRRGQEARLRCSPMKGHSHVYWYRQLPEEGLKFMVYLQKENIIDESGMPKERFSAEFPKEGPSILRIQQVVRGDSAAYFCASSALGPGQPNTGELFFGEGSRLTVL.

As regards this clone: The same CDR3 arises from other DNA sequences in this sample as well. The chain carries TRBV7-2 and TRBJ2-3, with D unresolved. Germline V gene sequence: CDR1 SGHTA, CDR2 FQGNSA. V was clipped by 5 bases and J by 4 bases, with 7 bases between them. The CDR3 spans 12 residues. CDR3 in amino acids: CASSLVADTQYF. The DNA for the CDR3 is TGTGCCAGCAGCCTGGTGGCAGATACGCAGTATTTT.

The chain couples TRBV2 to TRBJ1-6, with TRBD1 matching 7 bases. The CDR3 consists of 15 residues. Germline loops: CDR1 SNHLY, CDR2 FYNNEI. Germline trimming cut 5 bases from V and 5 bases from J; bases unmatched to any gene: 6. The CDR3: CASSRSGQHNSPLHF. The CDR3 nucleotides are TGTGCCAGCAGTAGGTCGGGACAGCATAATTCACCCCTCCACTTT.

This chain uses TRBV7-6 with TRBJ1-2, with TRBD1 identical over 8 bases. The length of the CDR3 is 13 residues. The junction had 4 bases not matched to a gene; V was cut back by 6 bases and J by 4 bases. Germline V gene data show CDR1 as SGHVS and CDR2 as FNYEAQ. CDR3 coding DNA: TGTGCCAGCAGACCGACAGGGGTCTATGGCTACACCTTC. Encoded protein: CASRPTGVYGYTF.

This rearrangement joins TRBV6-1 to TRBJ2-2; no firm D call. Germline V gene data show CDR1 as MNHNS and CDR2 as SASEGT. V dropped 1 base and J dropped 4 bases, with 4 bases sitting between them. This CDR3 is 13 amino acids long. CDR3 residues: CASSEGVTGELFF. In nucleotides, the CDR3 is TGTGCCAGCAGTGAAGGGGTCACCGGGGAGCTGTTTTTT.

V is TRBV15 and J is TRBJ1-5, with D perhaps matching TRBD1 (6 bases). Trimming took 3 bases from V and 1 from J, leaving 7 bases between them. CDR3 length equals 14 residues. Germline V gene sequence: CDR1 LNHNV, CDR2 YYDKDF (reference sequence). The CDR3 nucleotides read TGTGCCACCAGCAGGGGACACAGCAATCAGCCCCAGCATTTT. It is translated as CATSRGHSNQPQHF.